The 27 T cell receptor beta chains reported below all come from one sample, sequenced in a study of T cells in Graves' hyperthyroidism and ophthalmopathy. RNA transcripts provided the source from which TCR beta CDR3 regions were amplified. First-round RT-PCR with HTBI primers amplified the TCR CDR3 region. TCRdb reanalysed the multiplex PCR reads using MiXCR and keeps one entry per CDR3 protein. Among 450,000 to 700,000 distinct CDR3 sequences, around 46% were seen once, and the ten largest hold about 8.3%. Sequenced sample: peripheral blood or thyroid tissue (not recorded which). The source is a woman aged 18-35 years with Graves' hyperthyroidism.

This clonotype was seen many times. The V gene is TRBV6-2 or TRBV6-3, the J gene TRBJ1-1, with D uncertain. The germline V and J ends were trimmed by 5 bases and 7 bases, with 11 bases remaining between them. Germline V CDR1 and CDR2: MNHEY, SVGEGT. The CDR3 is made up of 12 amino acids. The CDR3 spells CASSKTGIEAFF. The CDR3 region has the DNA TGTGCCAGCAGTAAAACCGGGATTGAAGCTTTCTTT.

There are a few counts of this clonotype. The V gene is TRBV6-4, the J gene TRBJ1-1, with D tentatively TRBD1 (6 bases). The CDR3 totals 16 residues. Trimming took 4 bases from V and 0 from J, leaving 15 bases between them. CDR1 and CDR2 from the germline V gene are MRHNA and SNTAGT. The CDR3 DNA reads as TGTGCCAGCAGTGGAAAATGCAGGGGCATGAACACTGAAGCTTTCTTT. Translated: CASSGKCRGMNTEAFF.

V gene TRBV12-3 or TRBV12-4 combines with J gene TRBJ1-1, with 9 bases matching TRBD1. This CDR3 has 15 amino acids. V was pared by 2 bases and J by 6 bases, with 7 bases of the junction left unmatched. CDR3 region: CASSLTGQGSPEAFF. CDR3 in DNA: TGTGCCAGCAGTTTAACGGGACAGGGTTCTCCTGAAGCTTTCTTT.

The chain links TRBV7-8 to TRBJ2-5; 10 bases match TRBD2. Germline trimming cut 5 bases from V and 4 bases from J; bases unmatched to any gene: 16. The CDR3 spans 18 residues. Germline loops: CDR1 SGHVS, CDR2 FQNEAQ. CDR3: CASSNLAGAGTGGETQYF. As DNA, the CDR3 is TGTGCCAGCAGCAACCTAGCGGGAGCCGGGACAGGTGGAGAGACCCAGTACTTC.

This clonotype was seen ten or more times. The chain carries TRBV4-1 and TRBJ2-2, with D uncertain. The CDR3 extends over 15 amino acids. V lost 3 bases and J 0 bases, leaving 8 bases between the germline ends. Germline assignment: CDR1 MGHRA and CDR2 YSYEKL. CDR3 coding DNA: TGCGCCAGCAGCCAGGGTGTCGCGAACACCGGGGAGCTGTTTTTT. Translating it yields CASSQGVANTGELFF.

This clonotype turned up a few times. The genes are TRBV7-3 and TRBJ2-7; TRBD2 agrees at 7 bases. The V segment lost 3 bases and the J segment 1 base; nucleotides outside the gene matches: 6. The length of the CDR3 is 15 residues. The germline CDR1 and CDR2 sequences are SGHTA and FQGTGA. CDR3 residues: CASSLAAGRSYEQYF. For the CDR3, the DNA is TGTGCCAGCAGCTTGGCCGCCGGGAGGTCCTACGAGCAGTACTTC. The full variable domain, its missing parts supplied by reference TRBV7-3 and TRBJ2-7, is GAGVSQTPSNKVTEKGKYVELRCDPISGHTALYWYRQSLGQGPEFLIYFQGTGAADDSGLPNDRFFAVRPEGSVSTLKIQRTERGDSAVYLCASSLAAGRSYEQYFGPGTRLTVT.

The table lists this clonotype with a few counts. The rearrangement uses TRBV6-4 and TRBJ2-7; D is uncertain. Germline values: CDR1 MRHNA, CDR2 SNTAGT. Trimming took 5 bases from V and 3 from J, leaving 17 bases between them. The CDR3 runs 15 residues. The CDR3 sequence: CASSYPRTTHYEQYF. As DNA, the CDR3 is TGTGCCAGCAGTTACCCCAGAACGACCCACTACGAGCAGTACTTC.

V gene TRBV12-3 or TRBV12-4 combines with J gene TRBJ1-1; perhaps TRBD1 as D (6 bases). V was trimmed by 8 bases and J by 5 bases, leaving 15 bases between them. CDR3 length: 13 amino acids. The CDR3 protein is CASLGGGWTEAFF. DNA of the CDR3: TGTGCCAGCCTAGGGGGGGGCTGGACTGAAGCTTTCTTT.

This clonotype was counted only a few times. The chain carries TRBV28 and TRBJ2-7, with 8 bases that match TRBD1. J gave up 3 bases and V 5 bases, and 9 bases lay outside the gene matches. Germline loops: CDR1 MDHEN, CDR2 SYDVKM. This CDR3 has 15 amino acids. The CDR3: CASSPYPGQGYEQYF. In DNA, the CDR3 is TGTGCCAGCAGTCCGTATCCCGGACAGGGCTACGAGCAGTACTTC.

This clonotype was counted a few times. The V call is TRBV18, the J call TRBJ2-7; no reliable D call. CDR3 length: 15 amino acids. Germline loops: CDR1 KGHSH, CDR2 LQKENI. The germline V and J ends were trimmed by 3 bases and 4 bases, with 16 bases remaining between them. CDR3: CASSPTATSLYEQYF. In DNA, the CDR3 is TGTGCCAGCTCACCCACAGCAACGTCCCTTTACGAGCAGTACTTC.

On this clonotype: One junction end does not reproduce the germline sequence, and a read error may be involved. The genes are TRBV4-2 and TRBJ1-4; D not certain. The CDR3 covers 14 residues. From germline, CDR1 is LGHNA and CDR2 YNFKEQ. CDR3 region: CANSQASRDEKLFF. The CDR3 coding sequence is TGTGCCAACAGCCAAGCTTCGAGGGATGAAAAACTGTTTTTT.

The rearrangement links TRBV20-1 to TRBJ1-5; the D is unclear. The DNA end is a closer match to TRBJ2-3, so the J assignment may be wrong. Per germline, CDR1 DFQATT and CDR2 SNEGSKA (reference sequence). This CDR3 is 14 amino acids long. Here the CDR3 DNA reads TGCAGTGCCCCACGGATCCTTGGCACAGATACGCAGTATTTT. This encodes CSAPRILGTDTQYF.

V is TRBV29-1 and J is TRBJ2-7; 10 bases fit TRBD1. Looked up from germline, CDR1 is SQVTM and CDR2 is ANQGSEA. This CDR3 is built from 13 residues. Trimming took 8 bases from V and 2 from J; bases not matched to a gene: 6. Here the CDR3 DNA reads TGCAGCTCACCCGGACAGGGGGCCTACGAGCAGTACTTC. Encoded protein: CSSPGQGAYEQYF.

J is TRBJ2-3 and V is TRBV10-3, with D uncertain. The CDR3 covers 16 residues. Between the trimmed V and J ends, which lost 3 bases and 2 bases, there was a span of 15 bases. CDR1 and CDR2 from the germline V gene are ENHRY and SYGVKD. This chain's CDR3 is CAISDPDLLHTDTQYF. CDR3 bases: TGTGCCATCAGTGATCCAGACCTACTCCACACAGATACGCAGTATTTT.

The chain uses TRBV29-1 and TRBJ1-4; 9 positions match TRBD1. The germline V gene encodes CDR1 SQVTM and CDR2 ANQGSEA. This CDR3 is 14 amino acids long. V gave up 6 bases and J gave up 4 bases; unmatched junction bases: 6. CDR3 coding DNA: TGCAGCGTCAGCAGACAGGGGGGTAATGAAAAACTGTTTTTT. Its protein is CSVSRQGGNEKLFF.

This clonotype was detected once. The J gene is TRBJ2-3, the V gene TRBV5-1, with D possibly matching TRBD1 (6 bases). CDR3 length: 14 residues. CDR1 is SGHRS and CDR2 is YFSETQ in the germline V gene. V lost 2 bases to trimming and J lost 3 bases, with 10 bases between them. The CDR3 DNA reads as TGCGCCAGCAGCTTCGAAACAGGGACAGATACGCAGTATTTT. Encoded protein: CASSFETGTDTQYF. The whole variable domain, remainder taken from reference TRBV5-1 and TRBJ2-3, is KAGVTQTPRYLIKTRGQQVTLSCSPISGHRSVSWYQQTPGQGLQFLFEYFSETQRNKGNFPGRFSGRQFSNSRSEMNVSTLELGDSALYLCASSFETGTDTQYFGPGTRLTVL.

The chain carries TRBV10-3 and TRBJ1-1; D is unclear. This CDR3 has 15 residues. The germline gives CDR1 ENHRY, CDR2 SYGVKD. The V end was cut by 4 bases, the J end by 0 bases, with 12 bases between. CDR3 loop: CAISVGGRVNTEAFF. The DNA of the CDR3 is TGTGCCATCAGTGTCGGCGGGAGAGTGAACACTGAAGCTTTCTTT.

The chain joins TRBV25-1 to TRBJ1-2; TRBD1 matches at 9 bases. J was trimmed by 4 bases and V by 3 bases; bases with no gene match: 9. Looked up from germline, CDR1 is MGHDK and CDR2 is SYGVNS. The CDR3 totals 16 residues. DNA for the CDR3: TGTGCCAGCAGTGACCCTGGACAGGGGAGCGGCTATGGCTACACCTTC. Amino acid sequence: CASSDPGQGSGYGYTF.

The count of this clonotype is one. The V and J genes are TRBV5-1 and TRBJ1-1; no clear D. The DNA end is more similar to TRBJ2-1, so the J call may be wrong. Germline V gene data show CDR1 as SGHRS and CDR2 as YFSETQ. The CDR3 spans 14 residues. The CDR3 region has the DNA TGCGCCAGCAGCTTGGGGGATAGAAACAATGAGCAGTTCTTC. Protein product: CASSLGDRNNEQFF.

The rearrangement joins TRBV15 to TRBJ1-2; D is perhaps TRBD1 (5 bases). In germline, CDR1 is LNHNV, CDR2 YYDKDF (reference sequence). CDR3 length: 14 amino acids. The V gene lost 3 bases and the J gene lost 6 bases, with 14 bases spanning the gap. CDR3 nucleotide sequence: TGTGCCACCAGCAGCCGGGCAGGGCTTGATGGCTACACCTTC. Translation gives CATSSRAGLDGYTF. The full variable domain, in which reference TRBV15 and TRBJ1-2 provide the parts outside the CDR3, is DAMVIQNPRYQVTQFGKPVTLSCSQTLNHNVMYWYQQKSSQAPKLLFHYYDKDFNNEADTPDNFQSRRPNTSFCFLDIRSPGLGDTAMYLCATSSRAGLDGYTFGSGTRLTVV.

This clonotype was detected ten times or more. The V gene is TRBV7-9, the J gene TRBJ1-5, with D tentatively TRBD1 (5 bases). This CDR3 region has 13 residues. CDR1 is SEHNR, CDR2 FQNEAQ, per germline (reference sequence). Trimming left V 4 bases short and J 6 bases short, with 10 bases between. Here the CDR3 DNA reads TGTGCCAGCAGCTATGCCGGGGGTCAGCCCCAGCATTTT. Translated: CASSYAGGQPQHF.

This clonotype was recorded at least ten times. DNA of the CDR3: TGTGCCAGCAGCTTAGCCGCGGGAGGCGAGCAGTACTTC. Translated, it gives CASSLAAGGEQYF. The V and J genes are TRBV7-6 and TRBJ2-7, with 8 bases aligning to TRBD2. J was trimmed by 6 bases and V by 0 bases; bases with no gene match: 1. The germline CDR1 and CDR2 sequences are SGHVS and FNYEAQ. The CDR3 runs to 13 residues.

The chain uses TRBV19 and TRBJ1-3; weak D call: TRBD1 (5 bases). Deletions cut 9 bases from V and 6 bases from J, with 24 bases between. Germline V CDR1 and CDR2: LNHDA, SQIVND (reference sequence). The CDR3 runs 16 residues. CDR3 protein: CASSPLGAANENTIYF. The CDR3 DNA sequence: TGTGCCAGCAGCCCCCTCGGGGCAGCGAATGAAAACACCATATATTTT.

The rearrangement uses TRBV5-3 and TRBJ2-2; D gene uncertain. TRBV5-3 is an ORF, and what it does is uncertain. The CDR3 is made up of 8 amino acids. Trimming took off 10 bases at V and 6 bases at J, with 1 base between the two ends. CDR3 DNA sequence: TGTGCCTCCGGGGAGCTGTTTTTT. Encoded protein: CASGELFF.

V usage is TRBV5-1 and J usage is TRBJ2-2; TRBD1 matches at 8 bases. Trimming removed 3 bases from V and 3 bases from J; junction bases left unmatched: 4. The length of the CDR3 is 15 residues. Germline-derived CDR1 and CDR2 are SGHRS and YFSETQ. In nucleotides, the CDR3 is TGCGCCAGCAGCTCTACGACAGGGGACACCGGGGAGCTGTTTTTT. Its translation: CASSSTTGDTGELFF. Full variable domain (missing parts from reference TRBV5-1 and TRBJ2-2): KAGVTQTPRYLIKTRGQQVTLSCSPISGHRSVSWYQQTPGQGLQFLFEYFSETQRNKGNFPGRFSGRQFSNSRSEMNVSTLELGDSALYLCASSSTTGDTGELFFGEGSRLTVL.

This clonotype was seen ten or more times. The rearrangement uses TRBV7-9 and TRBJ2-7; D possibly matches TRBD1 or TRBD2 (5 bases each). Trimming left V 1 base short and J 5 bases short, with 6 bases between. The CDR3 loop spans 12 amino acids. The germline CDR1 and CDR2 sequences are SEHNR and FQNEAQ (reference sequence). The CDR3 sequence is CASSLGDHEQYF. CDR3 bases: TGTGCCAGCAGCTTAGGGGACCACGAGCAGTACTTC. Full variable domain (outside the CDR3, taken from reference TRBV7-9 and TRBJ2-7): DTGVSQNPRHKITKRGQNVTFRCDPISEHNRLYWYRQTLGQGPEFLTYFQNEAQLEKSRLLSDRFSAERPKGSFSTLEIQRTEQGDSAMYLCASSLGDHEQYFGPGTRLTVT.

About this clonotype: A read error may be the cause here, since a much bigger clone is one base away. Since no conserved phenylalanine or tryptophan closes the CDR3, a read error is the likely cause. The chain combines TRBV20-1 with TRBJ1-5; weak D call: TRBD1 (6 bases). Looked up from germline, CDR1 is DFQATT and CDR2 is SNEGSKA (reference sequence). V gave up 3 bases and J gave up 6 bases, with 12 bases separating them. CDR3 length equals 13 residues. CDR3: CSASISGAQPQHL. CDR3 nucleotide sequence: TGCAGTGCTAGTATTTCAGGGGCTCAGCCCCAGCATCTT.